The entry below describes one T cell receptor (beta chain). The sample belongs to a study of blood T cell repertoires in COVID-19. There are 17 residues in the CDR3. The trim removed 0 bases at V and 5 bases at J, leaving 9 bases unmatched. Germline CDR1 is LNHNV and CDR2 is YYDKDF (reference sequence). Libraries were prepared by immunoSEQ multiplex PCR; TCRdb keeps only in-frame clonotypes and omits some of them. The sample includes roughly 260,000 clones, around nine tenths of them seen just once. J is TRBJ2-5 and V is TRBV15; 10 bases match TRBD2. The sequencing sample was made of peripheral blood. The clonotype originates from a woman aged 25 to 39 with COVID-19, enrolled during active disease. The CDR3 coding sequence is TGTGCCACCAGCAGAGATTGGGCTAGCGGGAGTGGGGAGACCCAGTACTTC. Translated, it gives CATSRDWASGSGETQYF.